The TCR beta chain described here comes from a study of Tregs in tolerant kidney transplant recipients. Sequencing was performed with immunoSEQ multiplex PCR; in TCRdb, only in-frame clones are kept and a portion is missing. The sample consists of tens of thousands of clones, about 90% of them appearing once. About this clone itself: Mismatch with germline at one junction end may stem from a read error.

Germline CDR1 reads SSHAT; CDR2 reads FNYEAQ (reference sequence). There are 13 residues in the CDR3. Thawed PBMCs were FACS-sorted into unstimulated CD4+CD25+CD127- regulatory T cells, CD4+CD25- non-regulatory cells, CD4 and CD8 cells. This chain links TRBV7-7 with TRBJ2-2, with no clear D. The TCR sequence derives from a human donor in good health. Sequenced sample: Tregs from blood. CDR3 sequence (DNA): TGTGCTAGCACCCATGGACGAACCGGGGAGCTGTTTTTT. Translated, it gives CASTHGRTGELFF. Combining the CDR3 with reference TRBV7-7 and TRBJ2-2 gives the whole variable domain GAGVSQSPRYKVTKRGQDVTLRCDPISSHATLYWYQQALGQGPEFLTYFNYEAQPDKSGLPSDRFSAERPEGSISTLTIQRTEQRDSAMYRCASTHGRTGELFFGEGSRLTVL.